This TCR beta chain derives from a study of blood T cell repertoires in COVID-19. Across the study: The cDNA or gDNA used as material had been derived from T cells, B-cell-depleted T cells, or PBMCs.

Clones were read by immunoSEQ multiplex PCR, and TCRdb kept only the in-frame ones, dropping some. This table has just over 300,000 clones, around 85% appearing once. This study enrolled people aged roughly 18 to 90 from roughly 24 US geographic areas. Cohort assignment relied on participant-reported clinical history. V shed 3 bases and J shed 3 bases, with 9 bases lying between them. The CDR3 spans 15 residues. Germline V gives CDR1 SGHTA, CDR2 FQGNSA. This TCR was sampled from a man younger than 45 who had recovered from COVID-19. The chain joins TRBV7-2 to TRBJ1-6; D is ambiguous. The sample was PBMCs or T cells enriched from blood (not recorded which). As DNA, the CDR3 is TGTGCCAGCAGCTTCGGTTCTCTCTATAATTCACCCCTCCACTTT. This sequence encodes CASSFGSLYNSPLHF.